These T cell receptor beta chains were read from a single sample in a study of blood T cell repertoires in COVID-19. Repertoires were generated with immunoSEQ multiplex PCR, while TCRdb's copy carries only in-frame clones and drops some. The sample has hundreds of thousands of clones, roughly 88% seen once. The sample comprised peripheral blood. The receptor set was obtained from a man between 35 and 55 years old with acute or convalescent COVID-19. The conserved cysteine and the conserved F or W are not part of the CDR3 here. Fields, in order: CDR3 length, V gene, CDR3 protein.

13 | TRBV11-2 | ASSSQGTSSYEQY
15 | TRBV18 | ASSRPGLAGGPYEQY
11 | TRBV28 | ASSSGLGETQY
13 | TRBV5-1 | ASSYGSGGSPEAF
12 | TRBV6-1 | ASSEVTVDQPQH
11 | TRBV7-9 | AFRRGYTGELF
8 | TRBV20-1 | SASFYEQF
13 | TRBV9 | ASSARRGRQETQY
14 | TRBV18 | ASSPWTGAMNTEAF
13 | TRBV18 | ASSDGTDSNQPQH
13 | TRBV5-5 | ASSPRQGGNYGYT
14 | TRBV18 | ASSPLGGQGEYGYT
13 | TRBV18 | ASSPIGGGADTQY
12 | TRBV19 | ASSADSSTDTQY
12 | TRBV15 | ATSRDLTNTEAF
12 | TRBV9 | ASSAQSGTYEQY
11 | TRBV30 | AWSGQGNSPLH
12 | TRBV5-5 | ASSLAFEDEKLF
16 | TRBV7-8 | ASSFLGGGGASNEKLF
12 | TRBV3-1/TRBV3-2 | ASSQGSSGNTIY
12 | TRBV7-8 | ASSPVAGQETQY
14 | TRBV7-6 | ASSLVGTGDGDEQF
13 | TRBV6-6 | ASSYPGTAMVGYT
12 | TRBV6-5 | ASSYDRASSPLH
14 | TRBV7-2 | ASSPSVRTSTDTQY
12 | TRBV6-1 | ASRGTGGLGEQF
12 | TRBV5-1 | ASRVGQGMYEQY
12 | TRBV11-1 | ASSPRRRNYGYT
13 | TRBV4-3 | ASSQEHQGPDTQY
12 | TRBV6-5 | ASTGAGGYNEQF
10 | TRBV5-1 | ASSGTGFEQY
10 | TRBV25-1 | ASRDNSYGYT
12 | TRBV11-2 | ASSHGEGPYEQY
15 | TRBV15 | ATSRRGLAGIYNEQF
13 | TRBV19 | ASSIQTSRSYEQY
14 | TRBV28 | ASSLSPGLEYEKLF
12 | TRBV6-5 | ASRPGQGLTEAF
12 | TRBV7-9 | ASSSDRDYYGYT
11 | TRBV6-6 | ASSGGTLYGYT
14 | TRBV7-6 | ASSLGPQGAGNTIY
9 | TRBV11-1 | ASGSAETQY
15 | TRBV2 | ASSEGGRGMNTGELF